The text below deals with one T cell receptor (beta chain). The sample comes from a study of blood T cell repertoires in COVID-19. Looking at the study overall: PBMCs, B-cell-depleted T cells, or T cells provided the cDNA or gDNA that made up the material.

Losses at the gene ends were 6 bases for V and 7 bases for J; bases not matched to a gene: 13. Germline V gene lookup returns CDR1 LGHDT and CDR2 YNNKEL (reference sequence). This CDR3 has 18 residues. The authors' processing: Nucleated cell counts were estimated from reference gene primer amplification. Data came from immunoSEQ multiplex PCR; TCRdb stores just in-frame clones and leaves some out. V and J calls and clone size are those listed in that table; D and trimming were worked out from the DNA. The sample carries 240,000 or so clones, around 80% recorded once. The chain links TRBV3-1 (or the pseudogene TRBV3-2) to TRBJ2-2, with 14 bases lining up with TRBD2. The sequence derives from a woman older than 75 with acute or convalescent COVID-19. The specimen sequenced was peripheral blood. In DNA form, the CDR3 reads TGTGCCAGCAGGGACGAGACTAGCGGGAGGGCCGGTGGCGGGGAGCTGTTTTTT. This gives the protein CASRDETSGRAGGGELFF.